The 29 T cell receptor beta chains listed next were all sequenced from one sample in a study of response to subunit inactivated influenza vaccine. TCRdb re-called the RT-PCR reads through MiXCR, storing one row per CDR3 protein. The sample has 560,000 or so distinct CDR3 sequences, around 8% seen once; the top ten hold about an eighth. The specimen comprised PBMCs from blood, sampled about 23 months after vaccination. These TCRs come from a man between 45 and 75 years old who received an inactivated influenza vaccine.

This clonotype was observed at least ten times. The J gene is TRBJ1-1, the V gene TRBV3-1; tentative D call: TRBD1 (5 bases). Trimming left V 3 bases short and J 4 bases short, with 12 bases between. Germline V gene sequence: CDR1 LGHDT, CDR2 YNNKEL (reference sequence). This CDR3 is 14 amino acids long. For the CDR3, the DNA is TGTGCCAGCAGCCACCGGGGGTCGGGCACTGAAGCTTTCTTT. The encoded protein is CASSHRGSGTEAFF.

The CDR3 nucleotides are TGTGCCAGCGGTCAGGGGTGGGAGCAGCCCCAGCATTTT. Protein product: CASGQGWEQPQHF. The chain combines TRBV12-3 or TRBV12-4 with TRBJ1-5; D may be TRBD1 (6 bases). The CDR3 has 13 residues. Trimming left V 8 bases short and J 7 bases short, with 15 bases between.

The sample holds many counts of this clonotype. This chain uses TRBV28 with TRBJ2-6; D perhaps matches TRBD1 (5 bases). With 2 bases removed from V and 12 bases from J, the gap between germline ends came to 14 bases. CDR3 length: 14 residues. Looked up from germline, CDR1 is MDHEN and CDR2 is SYDVKM. The DNA of the CDR3 is TGTGCCAGCAGTTTAGCAGGACACCTAGGCGTCCTGACTTTC. Its protein is CASSLAGHLGVLTF.

This clonotype has just a few counts. V usage is TRBV5-1 and J usage is TRBJ1-2; 8 bases agree with TRBD1. V shed 6 bases, J shed 3 bases, and the junction held 10 bases outside the gene matches. CDR1 and CDR2 (germline): SGHRS, YFSETQ. The CDR3 consists of 15 residues. The CDR3 here is CASNRIAGQDYGYTF. The CDR3 region has the DNA TGCGCCAGCAACCGAATTGCGGGACAGGACTATGGCTACACCTTC.

This clonotype has a handful of counts. This rearrangement joins TRBV6-5 to TRBJ1-2; no clear D. Trimming left V 3 bases short and J 6 bases short, with 14 bases between. The CDR3 consists of 14 residues. Looked up from germline, CDR1 is MNHEY and CDR2 is SVGAGI. The CDR3 bases are TGTGCCAGCAGTTATACGACCGCGCGAGATGGCTACACCTTC. Residues: CASSYTTARDGYTF.

The chain carries TRBV7-8 and TRBJ2-1, with 7 nucleotides matching TRBD2. The germline CDR1 and CDR2 sequences are SGHVS and FQNEAQ. CDR3 size: 17 residues. V shed 1 base and J 0 bases; nucleotides not matched to a gene: 6. This CDR3 is CASSLESLAASYNEQFF. In DNA, the CDR3 is TGTGCCAGCAGCTTAGAATCCCTAGCGGCCTCCTACAATGAGCAGTTCTTC.

The genes are TRBV12-3 or TRBV12-4 and TRBJ2-7, with D perhaps matching TRBD2 (5 bases). V dropped 6 bases and J dropped 6 bases, with 15 bases sitting between them. The CDR3 covers 13 residues. Written as DNA, the CDR3 is TGTGCCAGCAGACCTCCGGCGGGTCCCGAGCAGTACTTC. Amino acid sequence: CASRPPAGPEQYF.

This clonotype showed up many times. V and J are TRBV28 and TRBJ1-4; tentative D call: TRBD1 (6 bases). Germline CDR1 MDHEN, CDR2 SYDVKM. The CDR3 runs 14 residues. Trimming took 2 bases from V and 14 from J, leaving 18 bases between them. The CDR3 DNA sequence: TGTGCCAGCAGTTTAGCGACAGGCCGAGGAAGGCTGTTTTTT. Amino acid sequence: CASSLATGRGRLFF.

This clonotype occurred many times. This chain joins TRBV20-1 and TRBJ2-3; maybe TRBD2 (6 bases). CDR1 is DFQATT and CDR2 is SNEGSKA in the germline V gene (reference sequence). There are 15 residues in the CDR3. Trimming took off 5 bases at V and 2 bases at J, with 17 bases between the two ends. The CDR3, as DNA: TGCAGTGCTCGCCTGAGTGGGAGGTCCACAGATACGCAGTATTTT. This translates into CSARLSGRSTDTQYF.

This clonotype was counted between two and nine times. The genes are TRBV4-3 and TRBJ2-5; maybe TRBD2 (5 bases). CDR1 and CDR2 (germline): LGHNA, YSLEER. This CDR3 region has 16 residues. The V end lost 3 bases, the J end lost 4 bases, and 18 bases lay between the germline ends. CDR3 amino acids: CASSQGRTASGETQYF. The DNA for the CDR3 is TGCGCCAGCAGCCAGGGCAGGACGGCGAGCGGAGAGACCCAGTACTTC.

This clonotype was counted only a few times. V usage is TRBV12-3 or TRBV12-4 and J usage is TRBJ2-5, with 9 bases fitting TRBD2. CDR3 length: 16 amino acids. V lost 5 bases and J lost 4; bases outside the gene matches: 11. CDR3 nucleotides: TGTGCCAGCAGTGGGTTGAGGCGGGGGGGCTCAGAGACCCAGTACTTC. This translates into CASSGLRRGGSETQYF.

The chain couples TRBV6-1 to TRBJ1-1; D is unclear. The germline gives CDR1 MNHNS, CDR2 SASEGT. V was trimmed by 1 base and J by 10 bases, leaving 22 bases between them. The CDR3 is 16 amino acids. The CDR3 DNA follows: TGTGCCAGCAGTGAAGTACCCCAAGGATTTGGGCAGACAGCTTTCTTT. Protein product: CASSEVPQGFGQTAFF.

In DNA form, the CDR3 reads TGTGCCAGCAGTTACTCGGCTAGCGGGAGGGCCCTGGACAATGAGCAGTTCTTC. Amino acids: CASSYSASGRALDNEQFF. The chain employs TRBV6-2 or TRBV6-3 and TRBJ2-1; 12 bases line up with TRBD2. Germline assignment: CDR1 MNHEY and CDR2 SVGEGT. V trimming: 0 bases; J trimming: 5 bases; junction bases outside the gene matches: 8. CDR3 length: 18 amino acids.

V is TRBV15 and J is TRBJ2-1; 12 bases are shared with TRBD2. Germline V lookup: CDR1 LNHNV, CDR2 YYDKDF (reference sequence). This CDR3 has 16 amino acids. Unmatched junction bases numbered 6, after V lost 5 bases and J lost 4 bases. As DNA, the CDR3 is TGTGCCACCAGCCGAGGGACTAGCGGGCCGTACAATGAGCAGTTCTTC. This encodes CATSRGTSGPYNEQFF.

The rearrangement uses TRBV12-3 or TRBV12-4 and TRBJ2-1; 8 bases match TRBD2. J was trimmed by 4 bases and V by 6 bases; bases with no gene match: 11. This CDR3 is 16 amino acids long. The CDR3 DNA sequence: TGTGCCAGCAGCCCGAGCGGGAGTATCGCTTACAATGAGCAGTTCTTC. Its translation: CASSPSGSIAYNEQFF.

The sample holds a few counts of this clonotype. The genes are TRBV3-1 and TRBJ2-5, with D perhaps assigned TRBD1 or TRBD2 (5 bases each). CDR3 length equals 15 residues. The V gene lost 2 bases and the J gene lost 1 base, with 11 bases spanning the gap. Germline V gene sequence: CDR1 LGHDT, CDR2 YNNKEL (reference sequence). CDR3 in DNA: TGTGCCAGCAGCCAACGAGGGGTCCTCCAAGAGACCCAGTACTTC. Translated, it gives CASSQRGVLQETQYF.

V is TRBV7-2 and J is TRBJ2-7; weak D call: TRBD1 (7 bases). V lost 3 bases and J lost 0, with 12 bases in between. The CDR3 sequence is 15 residues long. Germline loops: CDR1 SGHTA, CDR2 FQGNSA. CDR3 sequence reads: CASSFIQGGSYEQYF. DNA for the CDR3: TGTGCCAGCAGCTTTATTCAGGGGGGCTCCTACGAGCAGTACTTC.

The chain's CDR3 is CASSLDQGAHGELFF. CDR3 bases: TGTGCCAGCAGCTTGGACCAGGGGGCTCACGGGGAGCTGTTTTTT. The chain joins TRBV5-6 to TRBJ2-2, with 8 bases aligning to TRBD1. Germline values: CDR1 SGHDT, CDR2 YYEEEE. Trimming removed 0 bases from V and 7 bases from J; junction bases left unmatched: 5. The CDR3 contains 15 residues. Using reference TRBV5-6 and TRBJ2-2 for the parts outside the CDR3, the full variable domain is DAGVTQSPTHLIKTRGQQVTLRCSPKSGHDTVSWYQQALGQGPQFIFQYYEEEERQRGNFPDRFSGHQFPNYSSELNVNALLLGDSALYLCASSLDQGAHGELFFGEGSRLTVL.

Ten or more counts support this clonotype. This chain's CDR3 is CASSQHGEGTTNEKLFF. In nucleotides, the CDR3 is TGTGCCAGCAGCCAACACGGGGAAGGGACAACTAATGAAAAACTGTTTTTT. V is TRBV4-2 and J is TRBJ1-4; D unclear. Deletions cut 2 bases from V and 0 bases from J, with 13 bases between. The CDR3 consists of 17 residues. Germline loops: CDR1 LGHNA, CDR2 YNFKEQ.

This chain joins TRBV24-1 and TRBJ2-2; D call uncertain. The CDR3 extends over 15 amino acids. The V gene lost 3 bases and the J gene lost 3 bases, with 10 bases spanning the gap. Per the germline V gene, CDR1 is KGHDR and CDR2 is SFDVKD. The CDR3 is CATSDPAADTGELFF. CDR3 sequence (DNA): TGTGCCACCAGTGATCCGGCCGCGGACACCGGGGAGCTGTTTTTT.

This clonotype was seen repeatedly, ten times or more. This chain uses TRBV27 with TRBJ2-7, with 8 positions matching TRBD1. The V gene's germline CDR1 is MNHEY and CDR2 SMNVEV (reference sequence). V shed 3 bases, J shed 3 bases, and the junction held 4 bases outside the gene matches. The CDR3 consists of 14 residues. CDR3 in amino acids: CASSFRGQVYEQYF. The CDR3 DNA reads as TGTGCCAGCAGTTTTAGGGGACAGGTCTACGAGCAGTACTTC.

This clonotype was observed at least ten times. The gene calls are TRBV3-1 and TRBJ2-5; TRBD2 matches at 11 bases. The CDR3 loop spans 18 amino acids. The J segment lost 1 base and the V segment lost 2 bases, leaving 9 bases of the junction unmatched. Germline lookup yields CDR1 LGHDT and CDR2 YNNKEL (reference sequence). The CDR3 protein is CASSQPGSGTSGQETQYF. CDR3 nucleotides: TGTGCCAGCAGCCAACCGGGGTCTGGGACTAGCGGCCAAGAGACCCAGTACTTC.

This chain links TRBV30 with TRBJ2-2; possibly TRBD1 for D (8 bases). Trimming took 5 bases from V and 6 from J, leaving 16 bases between them. CDR1 GTSNPN and CDR2 SVGIG come from the germline V gene (reference sequence). The CDR3 is 14 residues long. The CDR3 nucleotides read TGTGCCTGGGATGGACAGGGAGGGGCCGGGGAGCTGTTTTTT. Translated: CAWDGQGGAGELFF.

The chain combines TRBV6-2 or TRBV6-3 with TRBJ2-1, with D possibly being TRBD1 or TRBD2 (6 bases each). Germline lookup yields CDR1 MNHEY and CDR2 SVGEGT. V was trimmed by 8 bases and J by 8 bases, leaving 16 bases between them. The CDR3 consists of 13 residues. The chain's CDR3 is CASGGRFMDEQFF. The CDR3 DNA is TGTGCCAGCGGGGGGCGATTTATGGATGAGCAGTTCTTC.

At least ten counts were recorded for this clonotype. This chain joins TRBV24-1 and TRBJ2-3, with 7 bases matching TRBD1. There are 16 residues in the CDR3. The V gene's germline CDR1 is KGHDR and CDR2 SFDVKD. J lost 6 bases, V lost 4 bases, and 12 bases had no gene match. The chain's CDR3 is CATSEPTGNTRDTQYF. The CDR3 DNA reads as TGTGCCACCAGTGAACCGACAGGGAACACAAGGGATACGCAGTATTTT.

This clonotype was detected only a few times. The chain carries TRBV28 and TRBJ1-1, with TRBD1 matching over 7 bases. CDR3 length: 14 residues. V lost 6 bases and J lost 0; bases outside the gene matches: 4. CDR1 MDHEN and CDR2 SYDVKM come from the germline V gene. The CDR3 protein is CASRQTGVNTEAFF. Here the CDR3 DNA reads TGTGCCAGCAGACAAACAGGGGTGAACACTGAAGCTTTCTTT.

This clonotype was seen only a few times. V is TRBV15 and J is TRBJ1-1, with a weak D call TRBD1 (6 bases). The CDR3 is 15 residues long. V was clipped by 3 bases and J by 3 bases, with 14 bases between them. Germline V CDR1 and CDR2: LNHNV, YYDKDF (reference sequence). The CDR3 is CATSRLGAPDTEAFF. CDR3 DNA: TGTGCCACCAGCAGGTTGGGGGCTCCAGACACTGAAGCTTTCTTT.

The table lists this clonotype with a few counts. The V call is TRBV20-1, the J call TRBJ1-2; 12 bases match TRBD1. J was trimmed by 5 bases and V by 6 bases; bases with no gene match: 4. Per the germline V gene, CDR1 is DFQATT and CDR2 is SNEGSKA (reference sequence). The CDR3 has 13 residues. The CDR3 bases are TGCAGTGCCGGGGACAGGGGGCATTATGGCTACACCTTC. Its translation is CSAGDRGHYGYTF.

In this sample, this clonotype turned up a few times. The chain has TRBV5-6 and TRBJ2-7; possible D gene TRBD2, 5 bases. There are 12 residues in the CDR3. Trimming took off 5 bases at V and 4 bases at J, with 10 bases between the two ends. Germline loops: CDR1 SGHDT, CDR2 YYEEEE. The CDR3, as DNA: TGTGCCAGCAGTAGGGAGCCTTACGAGCAGTACTTC. Residues: CASSREPYEQYF.